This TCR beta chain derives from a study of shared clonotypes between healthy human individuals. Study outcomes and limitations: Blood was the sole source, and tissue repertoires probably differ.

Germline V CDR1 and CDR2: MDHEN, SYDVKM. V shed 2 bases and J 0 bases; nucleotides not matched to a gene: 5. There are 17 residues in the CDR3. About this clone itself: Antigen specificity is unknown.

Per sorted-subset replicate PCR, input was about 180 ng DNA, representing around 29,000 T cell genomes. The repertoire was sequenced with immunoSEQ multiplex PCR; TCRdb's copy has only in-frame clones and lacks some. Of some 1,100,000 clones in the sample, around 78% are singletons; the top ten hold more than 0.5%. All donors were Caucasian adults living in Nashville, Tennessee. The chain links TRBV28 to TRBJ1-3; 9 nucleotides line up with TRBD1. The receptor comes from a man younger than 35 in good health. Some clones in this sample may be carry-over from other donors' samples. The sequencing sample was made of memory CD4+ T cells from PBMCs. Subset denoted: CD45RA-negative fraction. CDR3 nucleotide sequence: TGTGCCAGCAGTTTACCGGGGACAGGGATCTCTGGAAACACCATATATTTT. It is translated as CASSLPGTGISGNTIYF.